A single T cell receptor beta chain is shown here with its context. Assay used: immunoSEQ multiplex PCR; TCRdb lists only in-frame clones, some missing. The table has just under 60,000 clones, under 95% seen once. The data derive from a study of control samples from healthy donors and cancer patients. V was pared by 0 bases and J by 8 bases, with 8 bases between. Germline CDR1 is SGHTS and CDR2 is YDEGEE. The length of the CDR3 is 12 residues. The chain employs TRBV5-8 and TRBJ1-2, with unresolved D. Sequencing was carried out using PBMCs. The clonotype originates from a man aged 40-55 years with colorectal cancer. The chain's CDR3 is CASSLDGRGYTF. CDR3 sequence (DNA): TGTGCCAGCAGCTTGGACGGGAGAGGCTACACCTTC.